The following is a T cell receptor beta chain sequence with its context. The germline V and J ends were trimmed by 5 bases and 2 bases, with 14 bases remaining between them. The CDR3 spans 15 residues. Germline V gene sequence: CDR1 MNHEY, CDR2 SVGAGI. The data derive from a study of cytotoxic CD8 clonotypes in ibrutinib-treated CLL. Profiled with immunoSEQ multiplex PCR; TCRdb holds only in-frame clones, not every one. The data show fewer than 400,000 clones, 67% seen once. The chain employs TRBV6-5 and TRBJ2-3; the D gene is possibly TRBD1 (6 bases). The sequenced sample was PBMCs, obtained after 36 months of ibrutinib treatment. This TCR came from a human donor with chronic lymphocytic leukemia. The CDR3, as DNA: TGTGCCAGCAGTCCCCAGGGGTTACCCACAGATACGCAGTATTTT. It is translated as CASSPQGLPTDTQYF.